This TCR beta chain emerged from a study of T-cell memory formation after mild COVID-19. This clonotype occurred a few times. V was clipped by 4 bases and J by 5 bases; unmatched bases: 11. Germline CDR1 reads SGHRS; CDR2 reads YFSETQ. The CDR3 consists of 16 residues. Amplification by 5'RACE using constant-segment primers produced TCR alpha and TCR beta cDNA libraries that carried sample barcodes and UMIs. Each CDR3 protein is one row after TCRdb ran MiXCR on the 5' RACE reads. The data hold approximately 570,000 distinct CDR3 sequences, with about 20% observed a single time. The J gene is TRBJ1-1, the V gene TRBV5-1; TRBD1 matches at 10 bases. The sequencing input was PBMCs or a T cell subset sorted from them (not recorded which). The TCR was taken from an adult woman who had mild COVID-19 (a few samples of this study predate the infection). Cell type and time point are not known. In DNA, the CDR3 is TGCGCCAGCAGCCCCGGGACAGGGGACGGCTCGACTGAAGCTTTCTTT. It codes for CASSPGTGDGSTEAFF.